This TCR beta chain was obtained from a study of glioma-infiltrating T cells after dendritic cell vaccination. Using immunoSEQ multiplex PCR, the repertoire was profiled, and TCRdb retains in-frame clones only, with some absent. The table lists 65,000 to 80,000 clones, around 86% of them singletons. Trimming took 5 bases from V and 0 from J, leaving 17 bases between them. Germline assignment: CDR1 MDHEN and CDR2 SYDVKM. This CDR3 is 17 amino acids long. Noted time point: after dendritic cell vaccination, including at tumor progression/relapse. Only patients with spare fresh-frozen tumor and over two years of follow-up were included. All glioblastoma patients lacked an isocitrate dehydrogenase mutation.

This TCR derives from a human donor with glioblastoma. The chain employs TRBV28 and TRBJ1-5; no clear D gene. Material: blood, obtained after dendritic cell vaccination. The CDR3 coding sequence is TGTGCCAGCAGTCCCCGTCCGGACTTTTATAGCAATCAGCCCCAGCATTTT. Its translation is CASSPRPDFYSNQPQHF.